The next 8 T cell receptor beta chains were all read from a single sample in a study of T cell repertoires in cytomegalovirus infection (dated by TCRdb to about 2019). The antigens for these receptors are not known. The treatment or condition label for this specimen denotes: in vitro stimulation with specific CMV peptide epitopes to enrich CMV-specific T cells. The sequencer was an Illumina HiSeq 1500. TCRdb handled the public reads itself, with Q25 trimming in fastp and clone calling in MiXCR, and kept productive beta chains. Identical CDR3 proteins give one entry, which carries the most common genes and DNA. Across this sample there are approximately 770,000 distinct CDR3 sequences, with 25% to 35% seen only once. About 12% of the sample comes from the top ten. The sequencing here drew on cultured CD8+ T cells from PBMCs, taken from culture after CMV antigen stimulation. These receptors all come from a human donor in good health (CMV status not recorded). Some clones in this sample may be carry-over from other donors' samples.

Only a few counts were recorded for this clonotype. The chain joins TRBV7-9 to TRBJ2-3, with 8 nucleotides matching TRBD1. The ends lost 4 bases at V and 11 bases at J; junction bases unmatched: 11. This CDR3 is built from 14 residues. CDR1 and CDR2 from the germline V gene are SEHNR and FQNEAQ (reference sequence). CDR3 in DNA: TGTGCCAGCAGCTCCCTGGACAGGGATGAGAGGCAGTATTTT. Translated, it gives CASSSLDRDERQYF.

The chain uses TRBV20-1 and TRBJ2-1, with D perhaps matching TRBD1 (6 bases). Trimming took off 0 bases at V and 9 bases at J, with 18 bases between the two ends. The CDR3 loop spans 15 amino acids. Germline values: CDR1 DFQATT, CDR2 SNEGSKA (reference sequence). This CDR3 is CSAREGAGARGEQFF. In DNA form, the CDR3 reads TGCAGTGCTAGAGAAGGGGCAGGGGCCAGAGGTGAGCAGTTCTTC.

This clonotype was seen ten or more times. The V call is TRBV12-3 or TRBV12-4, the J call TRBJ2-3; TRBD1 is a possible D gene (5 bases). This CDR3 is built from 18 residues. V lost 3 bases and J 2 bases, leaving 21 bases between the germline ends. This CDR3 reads CASSFLIRGRENTDTQYF. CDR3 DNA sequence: TGTGCCAGCAGTTTTTTAATAAGGGGCAGAGAGAACACAGATACGCAGTATTTT.

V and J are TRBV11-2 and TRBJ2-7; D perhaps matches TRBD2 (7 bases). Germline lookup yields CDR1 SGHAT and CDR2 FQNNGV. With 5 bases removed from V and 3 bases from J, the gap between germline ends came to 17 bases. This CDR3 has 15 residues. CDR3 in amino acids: CASSLWGGRDYEQYV. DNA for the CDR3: TGTGCCAGCAGCCTCTGGGGGGGCCGGGACTACGAGCAGTACGTC.

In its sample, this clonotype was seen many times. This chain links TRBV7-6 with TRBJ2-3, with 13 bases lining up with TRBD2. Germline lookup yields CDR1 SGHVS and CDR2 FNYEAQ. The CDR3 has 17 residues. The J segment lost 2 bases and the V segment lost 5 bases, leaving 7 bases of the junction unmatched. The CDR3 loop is CASSHPTSGGNTDTQYF. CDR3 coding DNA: TGTGCCAGCAGCCACCCGACTAGCGGGGGGAACACAGATACGCAGTATTTT.

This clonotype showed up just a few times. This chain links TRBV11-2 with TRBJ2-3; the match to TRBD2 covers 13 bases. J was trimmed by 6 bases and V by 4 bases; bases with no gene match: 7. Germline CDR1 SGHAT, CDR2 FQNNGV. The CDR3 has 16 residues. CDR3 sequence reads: CASSSRLAGGSDTQYF. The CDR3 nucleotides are TGTGCCAGCAGCTCCAGACTAGCGGGGGGCTCTGATACGCAGTATTTT.

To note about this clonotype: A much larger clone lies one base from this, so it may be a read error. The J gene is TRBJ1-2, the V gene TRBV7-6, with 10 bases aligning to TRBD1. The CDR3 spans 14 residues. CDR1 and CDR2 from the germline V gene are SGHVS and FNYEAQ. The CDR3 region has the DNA TGTGCCAGCAGACGGACAGGGGGAGGCTATGGCTACAGCTTC. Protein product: CASRRTGGGYGYSF.

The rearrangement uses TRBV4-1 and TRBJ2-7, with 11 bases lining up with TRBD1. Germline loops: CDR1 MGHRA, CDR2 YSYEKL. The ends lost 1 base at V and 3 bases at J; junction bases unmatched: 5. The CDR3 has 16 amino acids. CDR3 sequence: CASSQGEGTGGYEQYF. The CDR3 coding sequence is TGCGCCAGCAGCCAAGGGGAAGGGACAGGGGGCTACGAGCAGTACTTC.